Listed below are T cell receptor beta chains from one sample, sequenced in a study of T cell responses to AZD1222 COVID-19 vaccine. Produced via immunoSEQ multiplex PCR; TCRdb's table is partial and in-frame only. Of around 150,000 clones in the sample, 75% to 95% are singletons; the top ten hold around 8%. The specimen comprised peripheral blood, sampled 28 days after the second dose of the MenACWY control vaccine. Receptors originate from an adult who received the MenACWY meningococcal vaccine as a control. The CDR3 runs from the conserved cysteine through the conserved F or W. Each record gives: J gene, V gene, clone size, D gene, CDR3 protein, CDR3 DNA. A D gene is named only where the DNA matches it firmly. Size values are once, few and many counts, or a class for expanded clones, and some rows have none.

TRBJ2-5 | TRBV28 | NA | NA | CASSLLGGPETQYF | TGTGCCAGCAGTTTATTAGGGGGTCCAGAGACCCAGTACTTC
TRBJ2-4 | TRBV11-1 | NA | NA | CASTLGGTGNIQYF | TGTGCCAGCACCTTAGGAGGGACGGGAAACATTCAGTACTTC
TRBJ2-1 | TRBV24-1 | NA | TRBD2 | CATSDNSGMDEQFF | TGTGCCACCAGTGATAATAGCGGGATGGATGAGCAGTTCTTC
TRBJ1-3 | TRBV3-1/TRBV3-2 | NA | NA | CATERGQISGNTIYF | TGTGCCACAGAGCGAGGACAGATCTCTGGAAACACCATATATTTT
TRBJ2-1 | TRBV4-3 | once | TRBD2 | CASSSEPPGGLYNEQFF | TGCGCCAGCAGCTCCGAACCTCCGGGAGGTTTGTACAATGAGCAGTTCTTC
TRBJ2-7 | TRBV18 | once | NA | CASSSEYEQYF | TGTGCCAGCTCATCTGAATACGAGCAGTACTTC
TRBJ2-2 | TRBV7-9 | NA | NA | CASSLEFWVGANTGELFF | TGTGCCAGCAGCTTAGAGTTCTGGGTCGGGGCGAACACCGGGGAGCTGTTTTTT
TRBJ1-5 | TRBV10-3 | NA | TRBD1 | CAISVGGAGNQPQHF | TGTGCCATCAGTGTAGGGGGCGCCGGCAATCAGCCCCAGCATTTT
TRBJ1-1 | TRBV25-1 | NA | NA | CASSVAGPSEAFF | TGTGCCAGCAGTGTGGCAGGGCCCTCTGAAGCTTTCTTT
TRBJ1-3 | TRBV28 | NA | NA | CASSLQQGTIYF | TGTGCCAGCAGCCTTCAACAGGGTACCATATATTTT
TRBJ1-2 | TRBV19 | NA | NA | CASISAGELMGYTF | TGTGCCAGTATCTCTGCAGGGGAACTAATGGGCTACACCTTC
TRBJ1-6 | TRBV2 | NA | NA | CASSKGRGSAPLHF | TGTGCCAGCAGTAAGGGACGGGGCAGCGCACCCCTCCACTTT
TRBJ2-1 | TRBV6-5 | NA | NA | CASSNLDREVNEQFF | TGTGCCAGCAGTAACCTCGACAGGGAGGTCAATGAGCAGTTCTTC
TRBJ1-1 | TRBV19 | NA | NA | CASSIETTTEAFF | TGTGCCAGTAGTATTGAGACGACTACTGAAGCTTTCTTT
TRBJ2-7 | TRBV19 | NA | TRBD2 | CASSIVPSGRHEQYF | TGTGCCAGTAGTATAGTACCTAGCGGGAGGCACGAGCAGTACTTC
TRBJ1-1 | TRBV5-4 | NA | NA | CASSLDRKTGNPEAFF | TGTGCCAGCAGCTTGGACCGTAAAACAGGTAATCCTGAAGCTTTCTTT
TRBJ1-3 | TRBV28 | NA | NA | CASRVSGNTIYF | TGTGCCAGCAGGGTATCGGGAAACACCATATATTTT
TRBJ2-1 | TRBV5-1 | NA | TRBD1 | CASSLASGGSEQFF | TGCGCCAGCAGCTTGGCCTCAGGGGGCTCTGAGCAGTTCTTC
TRBJ2-5 | TRBV9 | NA | NA | CASSVGGRQETQYF | TGTGCCAGCAGCGTAGGGGGTCGCCAAGAGACCCAGTACTTC
TRBJ1-6 | TRBV4-3 | NA | NA | CASSQVDADNSPLHF | TGCGCCAGCAGCCAAGTAGATGCAGATAATTCACCCCTCCACTTT
TRBJ2-2 | TRBV6-2/TRBV6-3 | NA | TRBD2 | CASSYRTSGNRGGELFF | TGTGCCAGCAGTTATAGGACTAGCGGGAACCGGGGCGGGGAGCTGTTTTTT
TRBJ1-2 | TRBV3-1/TRBV3-2 | NA | NA | CASRQDKHGYTF | TGTGCCAGCAGACAAGATAAGCATGGCTACACCTTC
TRBJ2-1 | TRBV9 | few | NA | CASSVDPDIYNEQFF | TGTGCCAGCAGCGTAGACCCAGACATCTACAATGAGCAGTTCTTC
TRBJ1-2 | TRBV19 | NA | TRBD1 | CASSISQGGDYGYTF | TGTGCCAGTAGTATCAGCCAGGGGGGCGACTATGGCTACACCTTC
TRBJ2-1 | TRBV24-1 | NA | TRBD2 | CATSDLPGRENHNEQFF | TGTGCCACCAGTGATTTGCCTGGGCGGGAGAATCACAATGAGCAGTTCTTC
TRBJ2-5 | TRBV5-1 | NA | TRBD2 | CASSLPAGGEETQYF | TGCGCCAGCAGCTTGCCGGCGGGGGGCGAAGAGACCCAGTACTTC
TRBJ2-6 | TRBV7-6 | NA | NA | CASSLGAGGANVLTF | TGTGCCAGCAGCTTAGGGGCAGGTGGGGCCAACGTCCTGACTTTC
TRBJ2-1 | TRBV5-1 | NA | TRBD2 | CASSLAGREGQGEQFF | TGCGCCAGCAGCTTGGCCGGGCGGGAGGGCCAAGGCGAGCAGTTCTTC
TRBJ2-7 | TRBV28 | NA | TRBD1 | CASSLPGGEYEQYF | TGTGCCAGCAGTTTGCCAGGGGGCGAGTACGAGCAGTACTTC
TRBJ2-6 | TRBV5-1 | once | TRBD1 | CASSPATGTGRGANVLTF | TGCGCCAGCAGCCCGGCGACCGGGACAGGGAGGGGGGCCAACGTCCTGACTTTC
TRBJ2-2 | TRBV19 | NA | NA | CASSWWENTGELFF | TGTGCCAGTAGTTGGTGGGAGAACACCGGGGAGCTGTTTTTT
TRBJ1-1 | TRBV9 | NA | TRBD1 | CASSVAPTGGNTEAFF | TGTGCCAGCAGCGTCGCCCCGACAGGGGGAAACACTGAAGCTTTCTTT
TRBJ2-3 | TRBV2 | NA | NA | CASSGPGTGGGAADTQYF | TGTGCCAGCAGTGGACCAGGGACAGGCGGGGGGGCGGCAGATACGCAGTATTTT
TRBJ2-3 | TRBV27 | NA | NA | CATMPAPFTDTQYF | TGTGCCACCATGCCTGCTCCCTTCACAGATACGCAGTATTTT
TRBJ2-1 | TRBV30 | NA | NA | CAWMNTGGNEQFF | TGTGCCTGGATGAATACCGGCGGTAATGAGCAGTTCTTC
TRBJ1-1 | TRBV28 | NA | TRBD1 | CASRTGGETEAFF | TGTGCCAGCAGGACAGGGGGTGAGACTGAAGCTTTCTTT
TRBJ2-2 | TRBV6-4 | once | TRBD2 | CASSVLAANTGELFF | TGTGCCAGCAGTGTGCTAGCGGCTAACACCGGGGAGCTGTTTTTT
TRBJ2-7 | TRBV7-2 | NA | TRBD2 | CASSLRGLAGGKIYEQYF | TGTGCCAGCAGCTTACGAGGACTAGCGGGAGGGAAAATCTACGAGCAGTACTTC
TRBJ2-7 | TRBV10-3 | NA | NA | CAITSAAYEQYF | TGTGCCATCACCTCGGCAGCCTACGAGCAGTACTTC
TRBJ1-5 | TRBV7-2 | NA | NA | CASSLARSNQPQHF | TGTGCCAGCAGCTTAGCGCGCAGCAATCAGCCCCAGCATTTT
TRBJ2-5 | TRBV6-4 | NA | NA | CASRGVGVCWETQYF | TGTGCCAGCAGGGGGGTGGGAGTCTGTTGGGAGACCCAGTACTTC
TRBJ2-7 | TRBV27 | NA | TRBD1 | CASRRTGSDEQYF | TGTGCCAGCAGGCGGACAGGGAGCGACGAGCAGTACTTC
TRBJ1-1 | TRBV9 | few | NA | CASSVDNGAGGTEAFF | TGTGCCAGCAGCGTAGACAACGGGGCCGGGGGCACTGAAGCTTTCTTT
TRBJ2-2 | TRBV6-6 | NA | TRBD2 | CASSYSAGTNTGELFF | TGTGCCAGCAGTTACTCAGCGGGGACGAACACCGGGGAGCTGTTTTTT
TRBJ1-4 | TRBV19 | NA | NA | CASSIGQPMGNEKLFF | TGTGCCAGTAGTATCGGCCAACCAATGGGGAATGAAAAACTGTTTTTT
TRBJ1-2 | TRBV13 | NA | NA | CASSLRRGVNNNYGYTF | TGTGCCAGCAGCTTACGTAGGGGCGTGAACAATAACTATGGCTACACCTTC
TRBJ1-5 | TRBV12-3/TRBV12-4 | NA | NA | CASSPTTLQPQHF | TGTGCCAGCAGTCCCACCACCCTACAGCCCCAGCATTTT
TRBJ2-6 | TRBV7-2 | NA | NA | CASSTVVTSGANVLTF | TGTGCCAGCAGTACCGTCGTAACATCTGGGGCCAACGTCCTGACTTTC
TRBJ2-5 | TRBV2 | NA | NA | CASSYNPGAQETQYF | TGTGCCAGCAGTTATAATCCGGGGGCCCAAGAGACCCAGTACTTC
TRBJ2-5 | TRBV12-3/TRBV12-4 | NA | TRBD1 | CASSQGARETQYF | TGTGCCAGCAGCCAGGGGGCGCGCGAGACCCAGTACTTC
TRBJ1-4 | TRBV7-9 | NA | TRBD1 | CASSLDSTGGREKLFF | TGTGCCAGCAGCTTAGATTCGACAGGGGGCCGTGAAAAACTGTTTTTT
TRBJ2-3 | TRBV6-1 | NA | TRBD1 | CASSEAGTGGGTDTQYF | TGTGCCAGCAGTGAAGCGGGGACAGGGGGAGGCACAGATACGCAGTATTTT
TRBJ1-6 | TRBV27 | many | NA | CASKEDMSSYNSPLHF | TGTGCCAGCAAAGAGGACATGAGCTCCTATAATTCACCCCTCCACTTT
TRBJ2-1 | TRBV2 | NA | TRBD2 | CASSETGTSGGRFF | TGTGCCAGCAGTGAGACCGGGACTAGCGGGGGGAGGTTCTTC
TRBJ2-1 | TRBV18 | NA | TRBD1 | CASSRDRVEQFF | TGTGCCAGCTCACGCGACAGGGTTGAGCAGTTCTTC